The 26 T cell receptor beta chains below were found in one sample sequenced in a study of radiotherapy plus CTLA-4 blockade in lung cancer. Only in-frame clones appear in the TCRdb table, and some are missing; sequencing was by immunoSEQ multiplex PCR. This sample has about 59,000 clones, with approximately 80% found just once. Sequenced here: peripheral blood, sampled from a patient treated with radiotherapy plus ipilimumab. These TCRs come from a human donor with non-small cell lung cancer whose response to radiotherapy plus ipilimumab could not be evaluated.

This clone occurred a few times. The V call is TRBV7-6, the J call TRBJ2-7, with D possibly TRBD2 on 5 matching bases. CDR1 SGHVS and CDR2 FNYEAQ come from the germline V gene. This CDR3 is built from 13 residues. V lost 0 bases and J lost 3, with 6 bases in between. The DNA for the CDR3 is TGTGCCAGCAGCTTAGCCGGGATCTACGAGCAGTACTTC. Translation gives CASSLAGIYEQYF.

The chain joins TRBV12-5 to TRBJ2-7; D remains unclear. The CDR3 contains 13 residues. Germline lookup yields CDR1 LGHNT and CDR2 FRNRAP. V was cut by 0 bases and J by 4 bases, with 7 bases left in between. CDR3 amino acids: CASGLVRGYEQYF. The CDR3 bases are TGTGCTAGTGGTTTGGTAAGAGGTTACGAGCAGTACTTC.

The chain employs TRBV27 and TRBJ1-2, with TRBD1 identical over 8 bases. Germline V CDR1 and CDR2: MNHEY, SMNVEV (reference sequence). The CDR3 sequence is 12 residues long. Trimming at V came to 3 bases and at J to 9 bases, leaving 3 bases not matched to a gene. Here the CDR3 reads CASSFAGGSYTF. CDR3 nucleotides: TGTGCCAGCAGTTTCGCAGGGGGCAGCTACACCTTC.

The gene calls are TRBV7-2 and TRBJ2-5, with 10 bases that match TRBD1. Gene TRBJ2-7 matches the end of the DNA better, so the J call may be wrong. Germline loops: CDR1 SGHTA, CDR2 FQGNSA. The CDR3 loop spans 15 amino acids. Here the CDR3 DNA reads TGTGCCAGCAGCTTTCCGGGACAGGGGTACTACGAGCAGTACTTC. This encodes CASSFPGQGYYEQYF.

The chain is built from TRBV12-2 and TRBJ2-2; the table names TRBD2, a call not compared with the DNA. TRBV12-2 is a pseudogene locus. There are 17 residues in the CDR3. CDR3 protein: CASRLAALGGDTGELFF. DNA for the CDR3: TGTGCAAGTCGCTTAGCCGCTTTGGGGGGGGACACCGGGGAGCTGTTTTTT.

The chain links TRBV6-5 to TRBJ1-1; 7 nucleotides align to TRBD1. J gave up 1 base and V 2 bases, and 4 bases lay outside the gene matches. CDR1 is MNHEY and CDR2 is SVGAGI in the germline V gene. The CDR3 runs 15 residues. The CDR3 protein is CASSYGAGGNTEAFF. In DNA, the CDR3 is TGTGCCAGCAGTTACGGGGCAGGGGGGAACACTGAAGCTTTCTTT.

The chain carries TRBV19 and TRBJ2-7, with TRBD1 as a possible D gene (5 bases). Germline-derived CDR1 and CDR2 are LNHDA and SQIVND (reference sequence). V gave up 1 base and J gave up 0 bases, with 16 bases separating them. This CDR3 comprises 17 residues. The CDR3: CASSIGVGQLASYEQYF. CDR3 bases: TGTGCCAGTAGTATAGGGGTGGGGCAGTTGGCCTCCTACGAGCAGTACTTC.

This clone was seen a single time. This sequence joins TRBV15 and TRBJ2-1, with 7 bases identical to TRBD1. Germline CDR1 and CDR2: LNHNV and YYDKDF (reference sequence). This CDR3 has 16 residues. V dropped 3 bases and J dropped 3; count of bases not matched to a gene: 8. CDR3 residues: CATSRSGAGGYNEQFF. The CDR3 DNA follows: TGTGCCACCAGCAGGTCTGGGGCAGGGGGCTACAATGAGCAGTTCTTC.

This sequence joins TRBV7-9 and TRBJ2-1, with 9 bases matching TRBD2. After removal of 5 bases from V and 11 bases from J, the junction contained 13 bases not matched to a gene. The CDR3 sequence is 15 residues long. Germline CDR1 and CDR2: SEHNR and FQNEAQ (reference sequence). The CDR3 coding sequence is TGTGCCAGCAGCCCCTGGGAAGCGGGGGGCCAGCAGCAGTTCTTC. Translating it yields CASSPWEAGGQQQFF.

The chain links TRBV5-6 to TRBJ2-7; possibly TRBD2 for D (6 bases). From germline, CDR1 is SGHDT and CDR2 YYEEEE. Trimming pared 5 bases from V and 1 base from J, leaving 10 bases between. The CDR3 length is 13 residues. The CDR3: CASRKSGSYEQYF. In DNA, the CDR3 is TGTGCCAGCAGAAAGAGCGGGTCCTACGAGCAGTACTTC.

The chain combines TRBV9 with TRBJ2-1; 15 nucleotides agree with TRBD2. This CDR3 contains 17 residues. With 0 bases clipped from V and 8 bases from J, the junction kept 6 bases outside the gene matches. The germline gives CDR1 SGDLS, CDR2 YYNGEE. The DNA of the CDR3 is TGTGCCAGCAGCGTAGGTGGGACTAGCGGGAGGCCCCATGAGCAGTTCTTC. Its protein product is CASSVGGTSGRPHEQFF.

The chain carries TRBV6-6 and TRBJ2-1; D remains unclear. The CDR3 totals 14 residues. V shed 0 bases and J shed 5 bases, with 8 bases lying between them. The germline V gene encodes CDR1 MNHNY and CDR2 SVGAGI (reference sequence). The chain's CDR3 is CASSYSQLDNEQFF. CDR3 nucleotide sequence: TGTGCCAGCAGTTACTCGCAGCTAGACAATGAGCAGTTCTTC.

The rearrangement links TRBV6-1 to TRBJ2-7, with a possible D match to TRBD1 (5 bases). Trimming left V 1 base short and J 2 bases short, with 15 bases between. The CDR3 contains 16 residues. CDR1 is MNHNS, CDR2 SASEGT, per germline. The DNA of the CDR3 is TGTGCCAGCAGTGAAGGACGGGCAGGGAATCCCTACGAGCAGTACTTC. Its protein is CASSEGRAGNPYEQYF.

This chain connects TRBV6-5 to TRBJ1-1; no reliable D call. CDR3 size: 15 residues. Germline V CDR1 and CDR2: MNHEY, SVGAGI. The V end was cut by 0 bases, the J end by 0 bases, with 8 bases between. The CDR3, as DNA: TGTGCCAGCAGTTACTCGGCGGCTTTGAACACTGAAGCTTTCTTT. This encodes CASSYSAALNTEAFF.

The CDR3 DNA is TGTGCCAGCAGCCCCATGGGCCTTTATGGCTACACCTTC. Encoded protein: CASSPMGLYGYTF. V gene TRBV28 combines with J gene TRBJ1-2; D remains ambiguous. Trimming took off 6 bases at V and 5 bases at J, with 13 bases between the two ends. The germline gives CDR1 MDHEN, CDR2 SYDVKM. This CDR3 is built from 13 residues.

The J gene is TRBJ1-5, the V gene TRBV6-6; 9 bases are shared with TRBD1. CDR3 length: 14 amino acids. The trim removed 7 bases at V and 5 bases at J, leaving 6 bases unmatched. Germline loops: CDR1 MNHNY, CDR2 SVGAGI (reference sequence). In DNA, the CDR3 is TGTGCCAGCACCCCAGGACAGGGGTATCAGCCCCAGCATTTT. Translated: CASTPGQGYQPQHF.

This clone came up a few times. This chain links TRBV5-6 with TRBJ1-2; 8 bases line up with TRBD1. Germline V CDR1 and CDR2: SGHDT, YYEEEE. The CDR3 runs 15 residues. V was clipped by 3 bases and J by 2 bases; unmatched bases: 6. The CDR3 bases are TGTGCCAGCAGCTCCTCCGGGACAGGAAACTATGGCTACACCTTC. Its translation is CASSSSGTGNYGYTF.

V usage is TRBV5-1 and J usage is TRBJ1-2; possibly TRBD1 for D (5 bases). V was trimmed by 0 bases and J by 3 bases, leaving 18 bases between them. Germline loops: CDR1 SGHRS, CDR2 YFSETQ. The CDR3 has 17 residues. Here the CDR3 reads CASSLAGTSPGDYGYTF. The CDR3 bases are TGCGCCAGCAGCTTGGCAGGGACCTCGCCGGGGGACTATGGCTACACCTTC. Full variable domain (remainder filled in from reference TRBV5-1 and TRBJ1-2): KAGVTQTPRYLIKTRGQQVTLSCSPISGHRSVSWYQQTPGQGLQFLFEYFSETQRNKGNFPGRFSGRQFSNSRSEMNVSTLELGDSALYLCASSLAGTSPGDYGYTFGSGTRLTVV.

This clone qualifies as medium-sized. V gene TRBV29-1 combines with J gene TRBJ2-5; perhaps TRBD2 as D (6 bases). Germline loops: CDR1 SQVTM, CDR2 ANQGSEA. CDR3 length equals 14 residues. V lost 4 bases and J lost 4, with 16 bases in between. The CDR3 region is CSVVGANGGETQYF. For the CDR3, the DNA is TGCAGCGTTGTCGGGGCCAACGGGGGAGAGACCCAGTACTTC.

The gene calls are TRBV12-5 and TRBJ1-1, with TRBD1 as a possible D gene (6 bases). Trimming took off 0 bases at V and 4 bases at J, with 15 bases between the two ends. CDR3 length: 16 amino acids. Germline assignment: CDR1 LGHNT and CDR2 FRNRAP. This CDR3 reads CASGLVVGQGITEAFF. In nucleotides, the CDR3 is TGTGCTAGTGGTTTGGTAGTGGGGCAGGGGATCACTGAAGCTTTCTTT.

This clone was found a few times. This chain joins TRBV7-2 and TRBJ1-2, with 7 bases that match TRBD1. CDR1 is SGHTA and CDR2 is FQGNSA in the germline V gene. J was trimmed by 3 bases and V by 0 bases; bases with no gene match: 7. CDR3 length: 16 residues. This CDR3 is CASSLAEGQKYYGYTF. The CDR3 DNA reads TGTGCCAGCAGCTTAGCAGAGGGACAGAAATACTATGGCTACACCTTC.

The DNA of the CDR3 is TGTGCCTGGAGTGATTGGGGACAGGGTAGGGGTACCCAGGGGAATGAGCAGTTCTTC. Encoded protein: CAWSDWGQGRGTQGNEQFF. The chain recombines TRBV30 with TRBJ2-1; TRBD1 agrees at 9 bases. Germline CDR1 reads GTSNPN; CDR2 reads SVGIG (reference sequence). This CDR3 contains 19 residues. The J segment lost 7 bases and the V segment lost 1 base, leaving 20 bases of the junction unmatched.

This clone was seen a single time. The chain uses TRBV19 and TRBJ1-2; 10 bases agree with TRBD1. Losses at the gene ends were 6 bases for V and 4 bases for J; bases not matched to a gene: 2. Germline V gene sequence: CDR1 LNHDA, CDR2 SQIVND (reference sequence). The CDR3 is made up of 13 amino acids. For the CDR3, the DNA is TGTGCCAGTAGCCGGGACAGGGGCTATGGCTACACCTTC. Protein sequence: CASSRDRGYGYTF.

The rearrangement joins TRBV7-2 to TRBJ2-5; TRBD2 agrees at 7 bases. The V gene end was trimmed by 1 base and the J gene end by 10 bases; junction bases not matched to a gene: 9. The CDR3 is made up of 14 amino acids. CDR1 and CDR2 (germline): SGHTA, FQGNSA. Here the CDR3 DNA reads TGTGCCAGCAGCTTAGACGGAAGCGGGGCCGACCAGTACTTC. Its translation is CASSLDGSGADQYF.

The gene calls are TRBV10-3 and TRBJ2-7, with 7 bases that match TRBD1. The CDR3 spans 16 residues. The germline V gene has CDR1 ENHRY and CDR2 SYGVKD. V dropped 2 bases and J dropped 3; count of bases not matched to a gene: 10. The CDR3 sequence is CAISEPPDRSLYEQYF. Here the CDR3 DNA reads TGTGCCATCAGTGAGCCCCCGGACAGGAGTCTCTACGAGCAGTACTTC.

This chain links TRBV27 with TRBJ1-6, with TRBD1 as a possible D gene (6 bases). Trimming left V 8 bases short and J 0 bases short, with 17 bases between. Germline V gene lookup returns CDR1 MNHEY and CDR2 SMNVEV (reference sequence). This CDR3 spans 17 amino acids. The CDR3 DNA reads TGTGCCAGCGCCAAATACAGGGACGGCTCCTATAATTCACCCCTCCACTTT. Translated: CASAKYRDGSYNSPLHF.